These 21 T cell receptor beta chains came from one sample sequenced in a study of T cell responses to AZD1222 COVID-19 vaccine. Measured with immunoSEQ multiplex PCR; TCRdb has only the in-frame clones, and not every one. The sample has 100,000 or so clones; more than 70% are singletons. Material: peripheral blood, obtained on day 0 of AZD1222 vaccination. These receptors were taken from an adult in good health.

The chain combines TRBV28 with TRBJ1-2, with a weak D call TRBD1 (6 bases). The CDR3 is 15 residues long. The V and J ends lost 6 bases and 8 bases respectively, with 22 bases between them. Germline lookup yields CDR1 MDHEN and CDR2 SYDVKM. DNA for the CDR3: TGTGCCAGCAGAGGGGGGGCCCCTGGGTATTACGGCTACACCTTC. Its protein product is CASRGGAPGYYGYTF.

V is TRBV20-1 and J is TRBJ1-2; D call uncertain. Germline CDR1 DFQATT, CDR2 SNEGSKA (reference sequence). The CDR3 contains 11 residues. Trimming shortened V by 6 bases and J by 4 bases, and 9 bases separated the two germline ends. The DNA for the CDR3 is TGCAGTGCCCCCGATCTCTATGGCTACACCTTC. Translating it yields CSAPDLYGYTF.

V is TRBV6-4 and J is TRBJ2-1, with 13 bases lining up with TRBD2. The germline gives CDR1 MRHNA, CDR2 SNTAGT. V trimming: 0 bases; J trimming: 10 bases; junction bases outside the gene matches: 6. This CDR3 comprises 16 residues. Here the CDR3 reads CASSDSGLAGAREQFF. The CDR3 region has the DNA TGTGCCAGCAGTGACTCAGGACTAGCGGGAGCTAGGGAGCAGTTCTTC.

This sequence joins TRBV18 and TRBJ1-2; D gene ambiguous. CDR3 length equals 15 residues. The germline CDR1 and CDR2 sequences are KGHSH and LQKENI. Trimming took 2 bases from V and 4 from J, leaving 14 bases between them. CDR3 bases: TGTGCCAGCTCACCAGAGAACAGAGCCGGCTATGGCTACACCTTC. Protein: CASSPENRAGYGYTF.

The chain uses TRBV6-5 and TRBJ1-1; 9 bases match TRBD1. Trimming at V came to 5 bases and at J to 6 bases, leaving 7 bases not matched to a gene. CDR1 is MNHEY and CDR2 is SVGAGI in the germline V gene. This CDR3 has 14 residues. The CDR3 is CASSKGQGRSEAFF. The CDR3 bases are TGTGCCAGCAGTAAGGGACAGGGTCGGTCTGAAGCTTTCTTT.

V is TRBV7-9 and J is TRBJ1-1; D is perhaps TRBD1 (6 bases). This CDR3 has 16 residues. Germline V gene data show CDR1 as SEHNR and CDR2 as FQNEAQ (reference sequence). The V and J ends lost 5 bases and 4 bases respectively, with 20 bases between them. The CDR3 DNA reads TGTGCCAGCAGCCTCCAGACAGGAGTTGGAGCCACTGAAGCTTTCTTT. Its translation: CASSLQTGVGATEAFF.

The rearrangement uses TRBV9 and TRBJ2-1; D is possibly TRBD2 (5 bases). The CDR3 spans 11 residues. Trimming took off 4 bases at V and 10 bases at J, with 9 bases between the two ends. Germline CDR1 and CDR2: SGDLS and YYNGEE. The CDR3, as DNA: TGTGCCAGCAGCCGGGGTTGGGAGCAGTTCTTC. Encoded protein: CASSRGWEQFF.

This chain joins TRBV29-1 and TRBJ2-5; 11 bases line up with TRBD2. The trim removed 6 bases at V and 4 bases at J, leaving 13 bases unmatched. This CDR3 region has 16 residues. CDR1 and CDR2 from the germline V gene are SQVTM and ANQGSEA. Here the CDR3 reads CSVVPGLAVLLETQYF. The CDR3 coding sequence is TGCAGCGTGGTGCCGGGACTAGCGGTTCTCCTAGAGACCCAGTACTTC.

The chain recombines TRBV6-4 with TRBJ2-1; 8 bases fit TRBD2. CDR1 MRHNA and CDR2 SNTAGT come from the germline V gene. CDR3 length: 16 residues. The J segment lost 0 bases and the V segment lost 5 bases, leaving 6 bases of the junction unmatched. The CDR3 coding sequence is TGTGCCAGCAGTCCTTCGACTAGCGCCTCCTACAATGAGCAGTTCTTC. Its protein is CASSPSTSASYNEQFF.

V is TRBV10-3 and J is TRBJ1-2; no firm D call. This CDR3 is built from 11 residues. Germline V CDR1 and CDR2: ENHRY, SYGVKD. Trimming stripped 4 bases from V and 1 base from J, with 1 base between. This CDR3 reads CAISVNYGYTF. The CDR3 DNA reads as TGTGCCATCAGTGTTAACTATGGCTACACCTTC.

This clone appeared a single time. The CDR3 DNA sequence: TGTGCCAGCAGCGCTTGGGGGACAGGGGGCACTGAAGCTTTCTTT. Protein product: CASSAWGTGGTEAFF. The chain links TRBV9 to TRBJ1-1; 11 nucleotides line up with TRBD1. The CDR3 consists of 15 residues. Germline V gene lookup returns CDR1 SGDLS and CDR2 YYNGEE. V trimming: 3 bases; J trimming: 4 bases; junction bases outside the gene matches: 5.

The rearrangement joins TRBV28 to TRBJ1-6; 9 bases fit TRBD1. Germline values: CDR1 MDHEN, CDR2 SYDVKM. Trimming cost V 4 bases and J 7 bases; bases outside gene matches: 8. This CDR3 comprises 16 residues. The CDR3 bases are TGTGCCAGCAGTTCTCCGGGACAGGGACGGAATTCACCCCTCCACTTT. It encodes CASSSPGQGRNSPLHF. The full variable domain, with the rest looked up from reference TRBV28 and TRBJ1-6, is DVKVTQSSRYLVKRTGEKVFLECVQDMDHENMFWYRQDPGLGLRLIYFSYDVKMKEKGDIPEGYSVSREKKERFSLILESASTNQTSMYLCASSSPGQGRNSPLHFGNGTRLTVT.

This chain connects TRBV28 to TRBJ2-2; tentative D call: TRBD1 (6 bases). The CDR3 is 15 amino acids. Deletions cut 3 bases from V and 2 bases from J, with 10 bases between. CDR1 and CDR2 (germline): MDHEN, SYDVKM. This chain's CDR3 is CASSFTGINTGELFF. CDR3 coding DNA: TGTGCCAGCAGTTTTACAGGGATTAACACCGGGGAGCTGTTTTTT.

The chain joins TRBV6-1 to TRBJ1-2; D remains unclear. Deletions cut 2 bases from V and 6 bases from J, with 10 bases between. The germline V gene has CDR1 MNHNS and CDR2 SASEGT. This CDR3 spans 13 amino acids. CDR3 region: CASSEPPGDGYTF. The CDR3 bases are TGTGCCAGCAGTGAACCGCCTGGGGATGGCTACACCTTC.

CDR3 DNA: TGCGCCACCAGAGCCGGGACTAGCGGAAACACCGGGGAGCTGTTTTTT. Residues: CATRAGTSGNTGELFF. The J gene is TRBJ2-2, the V gene TRBV23-1, with 11 bases identical to TRBD2. TRBV23-1 is recorded as an ORF, its role being uncertain. V shed 10 bases and J 2 bases; nucleotides not matched to a gene: 9. The CDR3 totals 16 residues.

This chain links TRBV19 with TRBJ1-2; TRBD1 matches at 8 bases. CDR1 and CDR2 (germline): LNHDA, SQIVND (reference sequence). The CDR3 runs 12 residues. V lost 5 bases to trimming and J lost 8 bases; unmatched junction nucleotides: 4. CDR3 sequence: CASSSGGDGYTF. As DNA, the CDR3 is TGTGCCAGTAGTTCAGGGGGCGACGGCTACACCTTC. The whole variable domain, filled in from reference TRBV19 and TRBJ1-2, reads DGGITQSPKYLFRKEGQNVTLSCEQNLNHDAMYWYRQDPGQGLRLIYYSQIVNDFQKGDIAEGYSVSREKKESFPLTVTSAQKNPTAFYLCASSSGGDGYTFGSGTRLTVV.

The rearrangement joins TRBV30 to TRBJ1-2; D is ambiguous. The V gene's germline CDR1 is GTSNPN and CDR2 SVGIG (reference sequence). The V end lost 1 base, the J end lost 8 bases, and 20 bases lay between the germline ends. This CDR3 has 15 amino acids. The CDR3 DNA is TGTGCCTGGAGTGGCCGGGCCCTTCATGTGTGGGGCTACACCTTC. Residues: CAWSGRALHVWGYTF.

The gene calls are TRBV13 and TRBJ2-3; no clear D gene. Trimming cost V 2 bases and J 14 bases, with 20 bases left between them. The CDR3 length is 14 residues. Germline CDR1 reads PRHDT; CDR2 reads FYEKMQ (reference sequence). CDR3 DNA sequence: TGTGCCAGCAGCTTAAGGCACCGGGCCACGGTATTGTATTTT. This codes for CASSLRHRATVLYF.

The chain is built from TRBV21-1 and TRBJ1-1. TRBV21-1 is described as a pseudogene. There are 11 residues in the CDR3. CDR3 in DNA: TGTGCCGGTGAGGAGAACACTGAAGCTTTCTTT. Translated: CAGEENTEAFF.

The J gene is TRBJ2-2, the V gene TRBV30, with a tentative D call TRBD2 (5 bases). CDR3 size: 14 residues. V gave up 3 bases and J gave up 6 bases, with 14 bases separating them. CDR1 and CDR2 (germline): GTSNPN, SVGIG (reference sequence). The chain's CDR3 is CAWRQDSPAGELFF. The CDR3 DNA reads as TGTGCCTGGAGGCAGGACTCACCAGCCGGGGAGCTGTTTTTT.

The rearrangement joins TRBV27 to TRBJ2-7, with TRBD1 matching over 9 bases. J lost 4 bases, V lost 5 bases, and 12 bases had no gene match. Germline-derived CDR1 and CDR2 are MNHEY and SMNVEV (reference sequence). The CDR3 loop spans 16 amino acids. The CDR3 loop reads CASSLRPPDRGYEQYF. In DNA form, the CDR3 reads TGTGCCAGCAGTCTCCGACCCCCGGACAGGGGTTACGAGCAGTACTTC.